This TCR beta chain was identified in a study of blood T cell repertoires in COVID-19. Background on the study: Material from acute and convalescent COVID-19 was sourced from the United States, Italy and Spain. Sources were T cells, B-cell-depleted T cells, or PBMCs; the material itself was cDNA or gDNA.

The V and J ends lost 4 bases and 8 bases respectively, with 15 bases between them. The CDR3 extends over 14 amino acids. CDR1 and CDR2 (germline): SEHNR, FQNEAQ (reference sequence). Per the study methods: Amplification of reference gene primers was used by the study to estimate nucleated cell counts. Libraries were prepared by immunoSEQ multiplex PCR; TCRdb keeps only in-frame clonotypes and omits some of them. V and J calls and clone size follow that table, whereas D and trimming were derived from the DNA. The sample contains about 240,000 clones, about 80% of which appear only once. The chain recombines TRBV7-9 with TRBJ2-4, with a possible D match to TRBD2 (5 bases). This clonotype was sampled from a woman over 75 with acute or convalescent COVID-19. The source material was peripheral blood. CDR3 protein: CASSSQISRDIQYF. The CDR3 nucleotides read TGTGCCAGCAGCTCCCAGATCTCGCGGGACATTCAGTACTTC. The full variable domain, completed using reference TRBV7-9 and TRBJ2-4, is DTGVSQNPRHKITKRGQNVTFRCDPISEHNRLYWYRQTLGQGPEFLTYFQNEAQLEKSRLLSDRFSAERPKGSFSTLEIQRTEQGDSAMYLCASSSQISRDIQYFGAGTRLSVL.